This T cell receptor beta chain was documented in a study of cytomegalovirus exposure and HLA in healthy donors. This clone was seen only once. The PCR employed 60 Vbeta primers together with 13 Jbeta primers. Using immunoSEQ multiplex PCR, the repertoire was profiled, and TCRdb retains in-frame clones only, with some absent. The repertoire holds around 150,000 clones, with around nine tenths as singletons. After removal of 6 bases from V and 4 bases from J, the junction contained 5 bases not matched to a gene. Germline CDR1 is SGHNT and CDR2 is YYREEE (reference sequence). The CDR3 has 15 residues. This receptor was obtained from a woman in her twenties or thirties in good health and CMV-seronegative. Sequencing input: PBMCs. V gene TRBV5-4 combines with J gene TRBJ2-1; TRBD1 aligns across 12 bases. The CDR3 DNA follows: TGTGCCAGCACCCCGGGACAGGGGGCTTACAATGAGCAGTTCTTC. Its protein product is CASTPGQGAYNEQFF.